This T cell receptor beta chain originates from a study of cytomegalovirus exposure and HLA in healthy donors. Points from the study as a whole: In a later analysis, CMV-associated beta chains were mostly HLA-associated, it appeared. In terms of immune exposure information, only CMV serostatus was available. A link between a missense DCLRE1C variant and TCR beta V- and J-gene trimming emerged from a later analysis.

The PCR contained 60 Vbeta and 13 Jbeta primers. Clones were read by immunoSEQ multiplex PCR, and TCRdb kept only the in-frame ones, dropping some. The sample records 130,000 to 150,000 clones, around 80% being singletons. Notes on this clone: Its antigen is unidentified.

The V end lost 6 bases, the J end lost 4 bases, and 19 bases lay between the germline ends. Germline CDR1 SGHNT, CDR2 YYREEE (reference sequence). The CDR3 spans 15 residues. The sequencing sample was made of PBMCs. The source of this sequence is a boy between 2 and 10 years old in good health and CMV-seronegative. The chain combines TRBV5-4 with TRBJ1-1; no clear D gene. The CDR3 sequence: CASTWEGPEGTEAFF. The CDR3 region has the DNA TGTGCCAGCACCTGGGAAGGCCCCGAGGGCACTGAAGCTTTCTTT.